A selection of T cell receptor beta chains follows, all from one sample in a study of T cell responses to AZD1222 COVID-19 vaccine. Libraries were prepared by immunoSEQ multiplex PCR; TCRdb keeps only in-frame clonotypes and omits some of them. The table lists roughly 150,000 clones, about 92% of them singletons. The material sequenced was peripheral blood, taken on day 0 of AZD1222 vaccination. These receptor sequences come from an adult in good health. Both conserved end residues are part of each CDR3. The order of the fields is V gene, CDR3 protein.

TRBV7-9,CASRLLANSGNTIYF
TRBV5-6,CASRSTGAGILNEQFF
TRBV6-5,CASKQGAISPLHF
TRBV28,CASGSEEYTEAFF
TRBV3-1/TRBV3-2,CASSQVPRGAYEQYF
TRBV2,CASTGGAGGELFF
TRBV27,CASSLSFAGSYEQYF
TRBV5-6,CASSSGLDAYEQYF
TRBV4-1,CASSQGTGSTDTQYF
TRBV24-1,CATSHTGGNTIYF
TRBV7-9,CASSSGQAAYEQYF
TRBV9,CASSATESSYNEQFF
TRBV6-1,CASSEVGDIQYF
TRBV12-1,CASRPRNTIYF
TRBV18,CASRQDNEQFF
TRBV5-6,CASSSGQGSEKLFF
TRBV4-1,CASSQDRGTLEGSPLHF
TRBV15,CATSRARDSSSNQPQHF
TRBV19,CASRQGDGRYSNQPQHF
TRBV30,CATSTPGTSGYEQYF
TRBV19,CASGAALNTEAFF
TRBV28,CASSFSPGQRNSPLHF
TRBV27,CASSSRANGPPYGYTF